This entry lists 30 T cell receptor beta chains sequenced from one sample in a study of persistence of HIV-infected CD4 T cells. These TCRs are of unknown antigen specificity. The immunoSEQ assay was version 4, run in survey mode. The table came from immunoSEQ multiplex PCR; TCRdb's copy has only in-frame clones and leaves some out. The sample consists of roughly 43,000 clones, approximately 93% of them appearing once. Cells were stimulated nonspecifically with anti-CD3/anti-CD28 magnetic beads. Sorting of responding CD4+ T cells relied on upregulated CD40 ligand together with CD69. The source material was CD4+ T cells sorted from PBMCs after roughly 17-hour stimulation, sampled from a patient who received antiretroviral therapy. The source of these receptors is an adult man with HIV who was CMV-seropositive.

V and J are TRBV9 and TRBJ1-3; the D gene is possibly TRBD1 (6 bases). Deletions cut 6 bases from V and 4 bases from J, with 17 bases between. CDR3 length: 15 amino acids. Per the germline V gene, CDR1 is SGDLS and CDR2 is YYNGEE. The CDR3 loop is CASNPGGSTGNTIYF. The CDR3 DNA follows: TGTGCCAGCAACCCGGGGGGCTCGACCGGAAACACCATATATTTT.

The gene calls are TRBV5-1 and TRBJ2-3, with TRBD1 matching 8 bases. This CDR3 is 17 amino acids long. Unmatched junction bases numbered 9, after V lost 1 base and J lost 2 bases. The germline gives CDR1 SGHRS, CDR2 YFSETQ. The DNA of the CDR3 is TGCGCCAGCAGCTTGCAAAAGACAGGGGCCAACACAGATACGCAGTATTTT. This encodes CASSLQKTGANTDTQYF.

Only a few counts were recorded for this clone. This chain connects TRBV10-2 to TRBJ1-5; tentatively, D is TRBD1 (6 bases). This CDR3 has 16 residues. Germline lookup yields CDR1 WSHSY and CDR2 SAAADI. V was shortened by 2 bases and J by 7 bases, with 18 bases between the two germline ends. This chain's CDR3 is CASSERAAGEGQPQHF. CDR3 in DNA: TGCGCCAGCAGTGAGCGGGCGGCAGGGGAGGGACAGCCCCAGCATTTT.

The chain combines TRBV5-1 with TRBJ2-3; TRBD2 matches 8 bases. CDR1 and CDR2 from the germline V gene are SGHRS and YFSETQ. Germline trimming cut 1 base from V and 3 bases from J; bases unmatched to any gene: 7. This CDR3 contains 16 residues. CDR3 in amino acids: CASSLRGLGTTDTQYF. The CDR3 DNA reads TGCGCCAGCAGCTTGAGGGGACTAGGAACTACAGATACGCAGTATTTT.

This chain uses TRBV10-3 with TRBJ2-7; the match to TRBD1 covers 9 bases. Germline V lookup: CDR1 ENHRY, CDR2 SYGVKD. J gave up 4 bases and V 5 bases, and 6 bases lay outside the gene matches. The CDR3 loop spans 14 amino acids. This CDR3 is CAISTDRGEYEQYF. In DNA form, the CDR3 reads TGTGCCATCAGTACGGACAGGGGAGAGTACGAGCAGTACTTC.

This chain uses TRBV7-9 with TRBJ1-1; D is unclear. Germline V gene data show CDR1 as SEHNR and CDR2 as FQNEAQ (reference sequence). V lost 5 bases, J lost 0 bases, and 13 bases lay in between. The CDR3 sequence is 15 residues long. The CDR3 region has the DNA TGTGCCAGCAGCACATCAATTACCATGAACACTGAAGCTTTCTTT. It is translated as CASSTSITMNTEAFF.

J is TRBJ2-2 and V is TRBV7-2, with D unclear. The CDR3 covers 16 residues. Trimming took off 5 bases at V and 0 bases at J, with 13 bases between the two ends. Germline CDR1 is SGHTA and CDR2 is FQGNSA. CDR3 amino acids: CASSPSVRANTGELFF. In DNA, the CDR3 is TGTGCCAGCAGCCCTTCGGTTAGGGCGAACACCGGGGAGCTGTTTTTT. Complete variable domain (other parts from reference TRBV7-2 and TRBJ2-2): GAGVSQSPSNKVTEKGKDVELRCDPISGHTALYWYRQSLGQGLEFLIYFQGNSAPDKSGLPSDRFSAERTGGSVSTLTIQRTQQEDSAVYLCASSPSVRANTGELFFGEGSRLTVL.

The CDR3: CASRGTGTEQYF. Written as DNA, the CDR3 is TGTGCCAGTAGAGGGACAGGGACCGAGCAGTACTTC. The V gene is TRBV6-5, the J gene TRBJ2-7, with 9 bases matching TRBD1. From germline, CDR1 is MNHEY and CDR2 SVGAGI. Unmatched junction bases numbered 6, after V lost 9 bases and J lost 6 bases. The CDR3 contains 12 residues.

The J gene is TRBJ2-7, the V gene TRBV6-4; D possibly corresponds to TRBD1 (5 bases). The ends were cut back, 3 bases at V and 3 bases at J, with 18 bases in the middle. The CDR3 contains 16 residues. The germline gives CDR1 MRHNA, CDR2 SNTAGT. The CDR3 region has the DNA TGTGCCAGCAGTGAAAACCCAACAGACAGCCTCTACGAGCAGTACTTC. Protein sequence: CASSENPTDSLYEQYF.

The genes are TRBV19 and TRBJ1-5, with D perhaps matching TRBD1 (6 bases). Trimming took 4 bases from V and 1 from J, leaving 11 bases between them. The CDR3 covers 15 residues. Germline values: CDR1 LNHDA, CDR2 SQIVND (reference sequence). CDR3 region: CASSKRGLSNQPQHF. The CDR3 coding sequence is TGTGCCAGTAGTAAACGGGGGCTAAGCAATCAGCCCCAGCATTTT.

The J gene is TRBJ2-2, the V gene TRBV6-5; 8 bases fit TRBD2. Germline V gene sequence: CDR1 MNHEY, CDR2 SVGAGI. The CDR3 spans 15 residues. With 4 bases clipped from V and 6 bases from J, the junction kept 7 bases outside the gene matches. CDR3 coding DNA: TGTGCCAGCAGTTCGGGTGCGGGGGGCCCCGGGGAGCTGTTTTTT. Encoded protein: CASSSGAGGPGELFF.

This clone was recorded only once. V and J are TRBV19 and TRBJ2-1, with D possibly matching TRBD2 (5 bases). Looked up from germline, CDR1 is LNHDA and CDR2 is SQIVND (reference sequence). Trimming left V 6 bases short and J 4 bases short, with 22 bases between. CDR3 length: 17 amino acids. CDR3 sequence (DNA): TGTGCCAGTAGGGCACGGGGTCGCAGCCAGACGTACAATGAGCAGTTCTTC. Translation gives CASRARGRSQTYNEQFF.

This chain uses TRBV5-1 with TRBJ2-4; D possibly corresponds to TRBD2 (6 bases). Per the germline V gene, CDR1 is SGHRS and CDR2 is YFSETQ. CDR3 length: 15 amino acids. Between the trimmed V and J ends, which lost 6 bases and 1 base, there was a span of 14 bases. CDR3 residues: CASTAKGRAKNIQYF. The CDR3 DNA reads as TGCGCCAGCACAGCCAAGGGGAGGGCCAAAAACATTCAGTACTTC.

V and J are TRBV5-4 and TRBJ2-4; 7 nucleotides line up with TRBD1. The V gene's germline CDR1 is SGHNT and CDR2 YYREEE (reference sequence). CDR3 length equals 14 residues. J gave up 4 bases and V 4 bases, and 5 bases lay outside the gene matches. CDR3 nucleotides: TGTGCCAGCAGCCACGGGACAGAAAAAAACATTCAGTACTTC. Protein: CASSHGTEKNIQYF.

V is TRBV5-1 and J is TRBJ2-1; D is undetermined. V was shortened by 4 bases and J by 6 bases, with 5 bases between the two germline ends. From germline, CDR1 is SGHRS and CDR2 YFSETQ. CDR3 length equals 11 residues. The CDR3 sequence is CASSRLNEQFF. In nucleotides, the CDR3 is TGCGCCAGCAGCCGTCTCAATGAGCAGTTCTTC. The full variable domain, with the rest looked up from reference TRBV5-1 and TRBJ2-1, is KAGVTQTPRYLIKTRGQQVTLSCSPISGHRSVSWYQQTPGQGLQFLFEYFSETQRNKGNFPGRFSGRQFSNSRSEMNVSTLELGDSALYLCASSRLNEQFFGPGTRLTVL.

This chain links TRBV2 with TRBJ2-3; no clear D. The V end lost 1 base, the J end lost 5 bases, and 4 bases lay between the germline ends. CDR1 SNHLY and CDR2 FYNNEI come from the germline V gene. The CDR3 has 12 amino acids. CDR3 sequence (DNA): TGTGCCAGCAGTGAAGGAGGAGATACGCAGTATTTT. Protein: CASSEGGDTQYF.

CDR3 nucleotides: TGTGCCAGCACCATAGGACAGGGCTTATACGAGCAGTACTTC. The encoded protein is CASTIGQGLYEQYF. The chain links TRBV2 to TRBJ2-7; 8 bases fit TRBD1. The CDR3 loop spans 14 amino acids. Trimming took 7 bases from V and 4 from J; bases not matched to a gene: 9. Per the germline V gene, CDR1 is SNHLY and CDR2 is FYNNEI.

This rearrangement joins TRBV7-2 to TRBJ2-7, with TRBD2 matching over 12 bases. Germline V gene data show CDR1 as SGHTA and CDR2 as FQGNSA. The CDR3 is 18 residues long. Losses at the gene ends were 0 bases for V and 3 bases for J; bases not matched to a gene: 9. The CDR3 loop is CASSLASTSGSYYYEQYF. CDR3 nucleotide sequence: TGTGCCAGCAGCTTAGCTTCGACTAGCGGGAGCTATTACTACGAGCAGTACTTC.

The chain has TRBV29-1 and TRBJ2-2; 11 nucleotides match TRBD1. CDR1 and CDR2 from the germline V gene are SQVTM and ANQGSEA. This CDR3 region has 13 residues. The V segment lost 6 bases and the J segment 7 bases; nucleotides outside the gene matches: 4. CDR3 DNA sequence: TGCAGCGTCGGACAGGGGGCGAACGGGGAGCTGTTTTTT. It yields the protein CSVGQGANGELFF.

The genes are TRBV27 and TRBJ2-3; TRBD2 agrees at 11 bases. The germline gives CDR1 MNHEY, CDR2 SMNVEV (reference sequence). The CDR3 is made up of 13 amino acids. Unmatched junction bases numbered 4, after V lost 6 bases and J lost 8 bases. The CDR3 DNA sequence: TGTGCCAGCAGACTAGCGGGGGAGGTTACGCAGTATTTT. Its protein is CASRLAGEVTQYF.

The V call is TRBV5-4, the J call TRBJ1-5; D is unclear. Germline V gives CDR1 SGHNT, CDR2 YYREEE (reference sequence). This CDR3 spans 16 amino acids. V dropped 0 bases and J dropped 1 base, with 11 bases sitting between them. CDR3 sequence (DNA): TGTGCCAGCAGCTTGGCCGCTATCGGCAGCAATCAGCCCCAGCATTTT. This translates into CASSLAAIGSNQPQHF.

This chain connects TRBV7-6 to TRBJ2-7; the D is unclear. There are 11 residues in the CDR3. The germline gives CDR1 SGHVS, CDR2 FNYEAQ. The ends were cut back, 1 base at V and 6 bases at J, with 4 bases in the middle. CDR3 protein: CASSLVGEQYF. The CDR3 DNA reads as TGTGCCAGCAGCTTAGTAGGCGAGCAGTACTTC.

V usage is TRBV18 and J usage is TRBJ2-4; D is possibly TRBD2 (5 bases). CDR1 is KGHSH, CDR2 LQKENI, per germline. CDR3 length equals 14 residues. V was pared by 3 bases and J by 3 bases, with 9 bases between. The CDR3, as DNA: TGTGCCAGCTCACCCTATCGGGGCAAAAACATTCAGTACTTC. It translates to CASSPYRGKNIQYF.

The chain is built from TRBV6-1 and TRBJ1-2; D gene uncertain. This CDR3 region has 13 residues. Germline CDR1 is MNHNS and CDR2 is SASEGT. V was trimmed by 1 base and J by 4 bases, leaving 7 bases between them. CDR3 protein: CASSEGVGYGYTF. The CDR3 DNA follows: TGTGCCAGCAGTGAAGGGGTGGGCTATGGCTACACCTTC.

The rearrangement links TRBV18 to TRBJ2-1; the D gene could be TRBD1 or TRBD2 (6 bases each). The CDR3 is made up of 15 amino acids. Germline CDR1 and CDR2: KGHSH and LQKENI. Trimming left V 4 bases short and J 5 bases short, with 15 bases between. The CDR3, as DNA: TGTGCCAGCTCACAAACAGGGCGGGGTAACAATGAGCAGTTCTTC. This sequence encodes CASSQTGRGNNEQFF.

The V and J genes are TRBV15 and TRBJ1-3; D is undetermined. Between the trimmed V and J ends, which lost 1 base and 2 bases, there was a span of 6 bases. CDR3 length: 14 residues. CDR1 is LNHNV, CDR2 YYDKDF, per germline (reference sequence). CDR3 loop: CATSRGAPGNTIYF. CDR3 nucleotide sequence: TGTGCCACCAGCAGAGGGGCGCCTGGAAACACCATATATTTT.

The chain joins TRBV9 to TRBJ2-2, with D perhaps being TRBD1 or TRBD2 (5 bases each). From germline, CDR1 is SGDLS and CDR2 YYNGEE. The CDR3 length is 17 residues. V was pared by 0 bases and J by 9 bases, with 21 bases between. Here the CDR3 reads CASSVDTPSRESRELFF. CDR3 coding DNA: TGTGCCAGCAGCGTAGATACTCCGTCCAGGGAGAGCAGGGAGCTGTTTTTT.

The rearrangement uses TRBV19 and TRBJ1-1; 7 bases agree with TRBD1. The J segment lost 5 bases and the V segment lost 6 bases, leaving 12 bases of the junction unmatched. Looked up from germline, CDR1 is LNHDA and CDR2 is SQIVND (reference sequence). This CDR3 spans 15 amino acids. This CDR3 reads CASSLFRGKGTEAFF. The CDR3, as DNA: TGTGCCAGTAGCCTCTTCAGGGGGAAAGGAACTGAAGCTTTCTTT. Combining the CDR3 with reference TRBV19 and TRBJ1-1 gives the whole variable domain DGGITQSPKYLFRKEGQNVTLSCEQNLNHDAMYWYRQDPGQGLRLIYYSQIVNDFQKGDIAEGYSVSREKKESFPLTVTSAQKNPTAFYLCASSLFRGKGTEAFFGQGTRLTVV.

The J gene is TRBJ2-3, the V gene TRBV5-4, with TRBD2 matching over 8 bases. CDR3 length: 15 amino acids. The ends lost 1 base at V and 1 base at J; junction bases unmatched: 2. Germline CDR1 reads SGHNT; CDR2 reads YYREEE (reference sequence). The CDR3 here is CASSLSAGGTDTQYF. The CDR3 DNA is TGTGCCAGCAGCTTGTCAGCGGGGGGCACAGATACGCAGTATTTT. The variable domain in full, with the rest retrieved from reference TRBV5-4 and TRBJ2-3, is ETGVTQSPTHLIKTRGQQVTLRCSSQSGHNTVSWYQQALGQGPQFIFQYYREEENGRGNFPPRFSGLQFPNYSSELNVNALELDDSALYLCASSLSAGGTDTQYFGPGTRLTVL.

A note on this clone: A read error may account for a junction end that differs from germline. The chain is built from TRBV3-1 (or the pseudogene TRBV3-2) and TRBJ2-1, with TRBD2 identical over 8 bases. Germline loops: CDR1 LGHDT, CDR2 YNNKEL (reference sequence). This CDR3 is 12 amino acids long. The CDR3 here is CASSFAGRGDVF. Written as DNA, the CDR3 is TGTGCCAGCAGCTTTGCCGGGCGGGGGGATGTCTTC.